The 29 T cell receptor beta chains below come from one sample, sequenced in a study of blood T cell repertoires in COVID-19. TCRdb's table, derived via immunoSEQ multiplex PCR, lists solely in-frame clones and lacks some. The sample has approximately 180,000 clones, 70% to 80% seen once; the top ten hold 15% to 20%. The sequenced sample was PBMCs or T cells enriched from blood (not recorded which). The receptors originated from a woman between 50 and 59 years old who had recovered from COVID-19.

The V and J genes are TRBV28 and TRBJ2-3; D gene uncertain. Germline CDR1 is MDHEN and CDR2 is SYDVKM. V was cut by 7 bases and J by 8 bases, with 13 bases left in between. This CDR3 is built from 12 residues. The CDR3 DNA reads as TGTGCCAGCACCCCCCCCCGCGGTACGCAGTATTTT. It yields the protein CASTPPRGTQYF. The full variable domain, its missing parts supplied by reference TRBV28 and TRBJ2-3, is DVKVTQSSRYLVKRTGEKVFLECVQDMDHENMFWYRQDPGLGLRLIYFSYDVKMKEKGDIPEGYSVSREKKERFSLILESASTNQTSMYLCASTPPRGTQYFGPGTRLTVL.

The genes are TRBV5-6 and TRBJ2-3; tentative D call: TRBD1 (5 bases). V was clipped by 1 base and J by 6 bases, with 12 bases between them. Germline CDR1 SGHDT, CDR2 YYEEEE. This CDR3 is built from 14 residues. CDR3 nucleotides: TGTGCCAGCAGCTTGTCTCCAGGGTCTGATACGCAGTATTTT. This sequence encodes CASSLSPGSDTQYF.

The chain links TRBV29-1 to TRBJ2-3; 8 bases line up with TRBD2. V gave up 4 bases and J gave up 5 bases; unmatched junction bases: 8. The germline V gene encodes CDR1 SQVTM and CDR2 ANQGSEA. CDR3 length: 14 residues. CDR3 sequence reads: CSVGAGGFGDTQYF. The CDR3 nucleotides read TGCAGCGTTGGTGCGGGAGGATTCGGAGATACGCAGTATTTT.

This chain uses TRBV5-5 with TRBJ1-6; D unclear. This CDR3 is built from 15 residues. CDR1 SGHKS and CDR2 YYEKEE come from the germline V gene (reference sequence). With 1 base removed from V and 0 bases from J, the gap between germline ends came to 5 bases. The CDR3 DNA follows: TGTGCCAGCAGCTTGACCAGCTCCTATAATTCACCCCTCCACTTT. Its translation: CASSLTSSYNSPLHF. The variable domain in full, completed from reference TRBV5-5 and TRBJ1-6, reads DAGVTQSPTHLIKTRGQQVTLRCSPISGHKSVSWYQQVLGQGPQFIFQYYEKEERGRGNFPDRFSARQFPNYSSELNVNALLLGDSALYLCASSLTSSYNSPLHFGNGTRLTVT.

This chain links TRBV6-5 with TRBJ1-1; D possibly corresponds to TRBD1 (6 bases). Germline V gene data show CDR1 as MNHEY and CDR2 as SVGAGI. V lost 11 bases to trimming and J lost 2 bases, with 18 bases between them. The length of the CDR3 is 14 residues. The CDR3 coding sequence is TGTGCCGGGGCGAAGGGGGGGTTAAACACTGAAGCTTTCTTT. It translates to CAGAKGGLNTEAFF.

The V and J genes are TRBV4-2 and TRBJ2-2, with D maybe TRBD2 (5 bases). In germline, CDR1 is LGHNA, CDR2 YNFKEQ. The CDR3 has 16 residues. V gave up 1 base and J gave up 3 bases, with 12 bases separating them. The CDR3 region has the DNA TGTGCCAGCAGCCAAGGGGAGCGGTCCCACACCGGGGAGCTGTTTTTT. Amino acids: CASSQGERSHTGELFF.

The rearrangement links TRBV19 to TRBJ2-7; the D gene is possibly TRBD1 (5 bases). This CDR3 is 13 amino acids long. Germline CDR1 reads LNHDA; CDR2 reads SQIVND (reference sequence). V was cut by 3 bases and J by 0 bases, with 6 bases left in between. The DNA of the CDR3 is TGTGCCAGTAGTATGCAGGGCTCCTACGAGCAGTACTTC. This sequence encodes CASSMQGSYEQYF.

This clone was counted once. V gene TRBV29-1 combines with J gene TRBJ2-5, with 7 bases matching TRBD2. The junction had 0 bases not matched to a gene; V was cut back by 6 bases and J by 5 bases. The CDR3 is 10 residues long. Germline V lookup: CDR1 SQVTM, CDR2 ANQGSEA. The CDR3 loop is CSVGGETQYF. CDR3 bases: TGCAGCGTCGGGGGGGAGACCCAGTACTTC.

The rearrangement uses TRBV28 and TRBJ1-1; the match to TRBD1 covers 8 bases. The CDR3 length is 15 residues. Per germline, CDR1 MDHEN and CDR2 SYDVKM. V shed 8 bases, J shed 4 bases, and the junction held 12 bases outside the gene matches. The CDR3 sequence: CASWTGTTSGTEAFF. The DNA of the CDR3 is TGTGCCAGCTGGACAGGGACTACTTCGGGCACTGAAGCTTTCTTT.

V is TRBV9 and J is TRBJ1-5; 7 positions match TRBD1. CDR1 and CDR2 (germline): SGDLS, YYNGEE. The J segment lost 0 bases and the V segment lost 5 bases, leaving 14 bases of the junction unmatched. The CDR3 is 18 residues long. DNA for the CDR3: TGTGCCAGCAGTCCACCGGGACAGAAACCTTATAGCAATCAGCCCCAGCATTTT. Its translation is CASSPPGQKPYSNQPQHF.

This clone has a single count. The rearrangement joins TRBV4-1 to TRBJ1-4; no firm D call. The CDR3 is 14 amino acids. The V and J ends lost 4 bases and 4 bases respectively, with 10 bases between them. CDR1 is MGHRA and CDR2 is YSYEKL in the germline V gene. CDR3 coding DNA: TGCGCCAGCAGCCCCGGACTCATTAATGAAAAACTGTTTTTT. Protein: CASSPGLINEKLFF.

This clone was counted a few times. In DNA, the CDR3 is TGTGCCAGTAGGCCCCGGGACATACGCAATCAGCCCCAGCATTTT. It is translated as CASRPRDIRNQPQHF. The gene calls are TRBV19 and TRBJ1-5; a possible D gene is TRBD1 (6 bases). CDR1 and CDR2 from the germline V gene are LNHDA and SQIVND (reference sequence). V lost 6 bases, J lost 2 bases, and 14 bases lay in between. The CDR3 runs to 15 residues.

The rearrangement uses TRBV7-9 and TRBJ2-1; 12 nucleotides line up with TRBD2. Germline V gene sequence: CDR1 SEHNR, CDR2 FQNEAQ (reference sequence). The ends lost 1 base at V and 14 bases at J; junction bases unmatched: 3. This CDR3 contains 13 residues. The CDR3 nucleotides read TGTGCCAGCAGCTTAGGACTAGCGGGAGACAAGTTCTTC. It encodes CASSLGLAGDKFF. Drawing the rest from reference TRBV7-9 and TRBJ2-1, the complete variable domain is DTGVSQNPRHKITKRGQNVTFRCDPISEHNRLYWYRQTLGQGPEFLTYFQNEAQLEKSRLLSDRFSAERPKGSFSTLEIQRTEQGDSAMYLCASSLGLAGDKFFGPGTRLTVL.

The gene calls are TRBV24-1 and TRBJ2-1; 12 bases fit TRBD2. The CDR3 is made up of 15 amino acids. With V trimmed by 9 bases and J by 5 bases, 7 bases remained unmatched. Germline loops: CDR1 KGHDR, CDR2 SFDVKD. The CDR3 here is CATSGRTSGNNEQFF. The CDR3 coding sequence is TGTGCCACCTCCGGACGGACTAGCGGGAACAATGAGCAGTTCTTC.

The genes are TRBV7-2 and TRBJ1-1; tentative D call: TRBD1 (5 bases). V lost 3 bases and J lost 2, with 13 bases in between. Per the germline V gene, CDR1 is SGHTA and CDR2 is FQGNSA. The CDR3 covers 15 residues. CDR3 amino acids: CASSFDSKLNTEAFF. CDR3 nucleotides: TGTGCCAGCAGCTTTGACAGCAAACTAAACACTGAAGCTTTCTTT.

The chain links TRBV3-1 (or the pseudogene TRBV3-2) to TRBJ2-1; D is undetermined. CDR1 LGHDT and CDR2 YNNKEL come from the germline V gene (reference sequence). Trimming removed 4 bases at V and 5 bases at J, with 36 bases between. This CDR3 region has 22 residues. The CDR3 coding sequence is TGTGCCAGCAGCCCGCGCGCCCAGCTCCTCCTCCACTCGACGGAGATAAACAATGAGCAGTTCTTC. Its protein is CASSPRAQLLLHSTEINNEQFF.

The chain joins TRBV27 to TRBJ1-1; 7 bases align to TRBD1. The germline V gene encodes CDR1 MNHEY and CDR2 SMNVEV (reference sequence). CDR3 size: 14 residues. The V gene end was trimmed by 2 bases and the J gene end by 6 bases; junction bases not matched to a gene: 6. CDR3 in DNA: TGTGCCAGCAGTTTAATGATAGGGGGCTCTGAAGCTTTCTTT. It specifies CASSLMIGGSEAFF.

The chain has TRBV14 and TRBJ2-1; 11 nucleotides align to TRBD1. This CDR3 has 14 amino acids. Germline-derived CDR1 and CDR2 are SGHDN and FVKESK. Losses at the gene ends were 3 bases for V and 9 bases for J; bases not matched to a gene: 4. The DNA of the CDR3 is TGTGCCAGCAGCCAGTGGACAGGGGGCATTGAGCAGTTCTTC. Encoded protein: CASSQWTGGIEQFF.

This sequence joins TRBV7-9 and TRBJ2-7; 10 nucleotides line up with TRBD1. Germline-derived CDR1 and CDR2 are SEHNR and FQNEAQ (reference sequence). V gave up 5 bases and J gave up 6 bases; unmatched junction bases: 7. The CDR3 consists of 14 residues. Here the CDR3 reads CASSGRDRGSEQYF. The CDR3, as DNA: TGTGCCAGCAGCGGCCGGGACAGGGGTTCCGAGCAGTACTTC.

This chain connects TRBV28 to TRBJ1-1; D is possibly TRBD1 (6 bases). Trimming shortened V by 6 bases and J by 2 bases, and 19 bases separated the two germline ends. The CDR3 consists of 16 residues. Germline values: CDR1 MDHEN, CDR2 SYDVKM. The CDR3 reads CASRLGGVSPNTEAFF. The CDR3 DNA reads TGTGCCAGCAGACTAGGGGGGGTCTCCCCTAACACTGAAGCTTTCTTT.

The J gene is TRBJ2-1, the V gene TRBV30; 11 bases map to TRBD2. The CDR3 length is 15 residues. From germline, CDR1 is GTSNPN and CDR2 SVGIG (reference sequence). V trimming: 5 bases; J trimming: 0 bases; junction bases outside the gene matches: 3. As DNA, the CDR3 is TGTGCCTGGGCTCTAGCGGGGGGCTCCTACAATGAGCAGTTCTTC. It codes for CAWALAGGSYNEQFF. Based on the CDR3 plus reference TRBV30 and TRBJ2-1, the full variable domain is SQTIHQWPATLVQPVGSPLSLECTVEGTSNPNLYWYRQAAGRGLQLLFYSVGIGQISSEVPQNLSASRPQDRQFILSSKKLLLSDSGFYLCAWALAGGSYNEQFFGPGTRLTVL.

This clone has more than one count but fewer than ten. The rearrangement links TRBV7-2 to TRBJ2-5; D is possibly TRBD1 (6 bases). Trimming took 3 bases from V and 4 from J, leaving 9 bases between them. This CDR3 contains 13 residues. The germline CDR1 and CDR2 sequences are SGHTA and FQGNSA. CDR3 amino acids: CASSLGAGETQYF. As DNA, the CDR3 is TGTGCCAGCAGCTTGGGGGCAGGAGAGACCCAGTACTTC.

The chain carries TRBV27 and TRBJ1-2, with 8 nucleotides matching TRBD1. The CDR3 sequence is 13 residues long. The germline V gene has CDR1 MNHEY and CDR2 SMNVEV (reference sequence). The ends lost 7 bases at V and 7 bases at J; junction bases unmatched: 8. The chain's CDR3 is CASKIQGARGYTF. The CDR3 DNA reads as TGTGCCAGCAAGATTCAGGGGGCCCGTGGCTACACCTTC.

The V gene is TRBV5-1, the J gene TRBJ1-3; possibly TRBD1 for D (6 bases). V was cut by 2 bases and J by 1 base, with 10 bases left in between. This CDR3 region has 15 residues. Germline assignment: CDR1 SGHRS and CDR2 YFSETQ. CDR3 nucleotide sequence: TGCGCCAGCAGCTTTTCTCAGGGGTCTGGAAACACCATATATTTT. Its translation: CASSFSQGSGNTIYF. Full variable domain (missing parts from reference TRBV5-1 and TRBJ1-3): KAGVTQTPRYLIKTRGQQVTLSCSPISGHRSVSWYQQTPGQGLQFLFEYFSETQRNKGNFPGRFSGRQFSNSRSEMNVSTLELGDSALYLCASSFSQGSGNTIYFGEGSWLTVV.

The J gene is TRBJ1-2, the V gene TRBV20-1, with 8 bases aligning to TRBD1. Per the germline V gene, CDR1 is DFQATT and CDR2 is SNEGSKA (reference sequence). Germline trimming cut 3 bases from V and 8 bases from J; bases unmatched to any gene: 17. The CDR3 is 16 amino acids. DNA for the CDR3: TGCAGTGCTAGTGGGGGCCCTACACAGGGGGGCGACGGCTACACCTTC. It codes for CSASGGPTQGGDGYTF.

V and J are TRBV5-1 and TRBJ2-7; 8 nucleotides line up with TRBD1. V trimming: 4 bases; J trimming: 3 bases; junction bases outside the gene matches: 15. From germline, CDR1 is SGHRS and CDR2 YFSETQ. The CDR3 is 17 amino acids. CDR3 protein: CASSRTLLGQEYYEQYF. The CDR3 DNA is TGCGCCAGCAGCCGGACGCTGCTGGGACAGGAGTACTACGAGCAGTACTTC.

The chain combines TRBV4-1 with TRBJ2-1, with D hard to call. V shed 6 bases and J shed 5 bases, with 29 bases lying between them. CDR1 and CDR2 from the germline V gene are MGHRA and YSYEKL. The CDR3 runs 19 residues. Here the CDR3 reads CASSPTSRLAQRGHNEQFF. The CDR3 DNA reads as TGCGCCAGCAGTCCAACTTCGCGACTGGCTCAAAGAGGTCACAATGAGCAGTTCTTC.

The chain employs TRBV9 and TRBJ2-2; 8 positions match TRBD1. Looked up from germline, CDR1 is SGDLS and CDR2 is YYNGEE. The CDR3 length is 14 residues. V lost 0 bases and J lost 9; bases outside the gene matches: 4. CDR3 in DNA: TGTGCCAGCAGCGTAGCGGCAGGGGGCCGGGAGCTGTTTTTT. It encodes CASSVAAGGRELFF.

V is TRBV5-5 and J is TRBJ2-1; TRBD2 aligns across 7 bases. The V and J ends lost 4 bases and 7 bases, in that order; junction bases with no gene match: 8. CDR1 is SGHKS, CDR2 YYEKEE, per germline (reference sequence). This CDR3 comprises 14 residues. The CDR3 spells CASSGSMGGNEQFF. The CDR3 DNA reads as TGTGCCAGCAGCGGCTCAATGGGGGGGAATGAGCAGTTCTTC.